These T cell receptor beta chains were read from a single sample in a study of blood T cell repertoires in COVID-19. Profiled with immunoSEQ multiplex PCR; TCRdb holds only in-frame clones, not every one. The data contain tens of thousands of clones, approximately 80% of them seen just once; the ten biggest clones take up under 3%. Source material: peripheral blood. The receptors derive from a man between 50 and 59 years old with acute or convalescent COVID-19. Each CDR3 is given with its conserved first and last residue. D genes are given only for firm matches. The listing skips clone size in some rows; elsewhere it reads once, few, many or a size class.

clone_size	j_call	d_call	v_call	cdr3_aa	cdr3_nt
-	TRBJ2-7	-	TRBV6-5	CASSYSRSGASYEQYF	TGTGCCAGCAGTTACTCGAGGTCAGGGGCCTCCTACGAGCAGTACTTC
-	TRBJ2-7	TRBD2	TRBV5-6	CASSLAGREVLDEQYF	TGTGCCAGCAGCTTGGCCGGGCGGGAGGTTTTGGACGAGCAGTACTTC
-	TRBJ2-7	-	TRBV10-3	CAISDQISEQYF	TGTGCCATCAGTGATCAGATCTCCGAGCAGTACTTC
-	TRBJ2-3	TRBD2	TRBV3-1/TRBV3-2	CASSYPAGGPDTQYF	TGTGCCAGCAGCTACCCAGCGGGGGGGCCAGATACGCAGTATTTT
once	TRBJ2-5	TRBD2	TRBV6-1	CASSESGGETQYF	TGTGCCAGCAGTGAATCCGGGGGGGAGACCCAGTACTTC
-	TRBJ1-5	-	TRBV6-6	CASSYTELSNQPQHF	TGTGCCAGCAGTTACACAGAGCTTAGCAATCAGCCCCAGCATTTT
-	TRBJ2-3	-	TRBV6-1	CASSSLDTQYF	TGTGCCAGCAGTTCCCTAGATACGCAGTATTTT
-	TRBJ2-1	-	TRBV11-3	CASSLEGAGNEQFF	TGTGCCAGCAGCTTAGAGGGTGCAGGGAATGAGCAGTTCTTC
-	TRBJ1-2	-	TRBV19	CASTPQLGYGYTF	TGTGCCAGTACCCCACAGTTAGGCTATGGCTACACCTTC
-	TRBJ2-1	TRBD1	TRBV12-5	CASGLRDRGYNEQFF	TGTGCTAGTGGCCTCCGGGACAGGGGCTACAATGAGCAGTTCTTC
-	TRBJ2-7	-	TRBV12-3/TRBV12-4	CASSLGGIDEQYF	TGTGCCAGCAGTTTAGGAGGGATTGACGAGCAGTACTTC
-	TRBJ1-5	-	TRBV18	CASSPGRGGQPQHF	TGTGCCAGCTCACCAGGCAGGGGCGGTCAGCCCCAGCATTTT
-	TRBJ2-1	-	TRBV9	CASSVEGLGNNEQFF	TGTGCCAGCAGCGTAGAGGGACTGGGAAACAATGAGCAGTTCTTC
-	TRBJ2-7	TRBD2	TRBV28	CASREQGGGRLYEQYF	TGTGCCAGCAGGGAGCAGGGTGGCGGGAGATTGTACGAGCAGTACTTC
-	TRBJ1-1	-	TRBV19	CASSPGAVTEAFF	TGTGCCAGTAGTCCAGGGGCTGTCACTGAAGCTTTCTTT
-	TRBJ1-2	TRBD1	TRBV9	CASSALTTGNYGYTF	TGTGCCAGCAGCGCCCTAACGACAGGGAACTATGGCTACACCTTC
-	TRBJ2-7	-	TRBV28	CASAWGGGYEQYF	TGTGCCAGCGCATGGGGTGGAGGCTACGAGCAGTACTTC
few	TRBJ2-7	TRBD1	TRBV5-1	CASSLTGTVYEQYF	TGCGCCAGCAGCTTAACCGGGACAGTCTACGAGCAGTACTTC
-	TRBJ2-1	-	TRBV5-6	CASSSLSTDEQFF	TGTGCCAGCAGCTCCTTGAGTACCGATGAGCAGTTCTTC
-	TRBJ2-1	-	TRBV2	CASSGRGGAYEQFF	TGTGCCAGCAGTGGCAGAGGTGGCGCGTATGAGCAGTTCTTC
-	TRBJ2-6	-	TRBV28	CATPKGSGANVLTF	TGTGCCACCCCGAAGGGGTCTGGGGCCAACGTCCTGACTTTC
-	TRBJ1-2	TRBD1	TRBV10-2	CASSESRQGAFNYGYTF	TGCGCCAGCAGTGAGTCGAGGCAGGGGGCCTTTAACTATGGCTACACCTTC
-	TRBJ2-1	TRBD2	TRBV7-3	CASSPGGGGAFNEQFF	TGTGCCAGCAGCCCCGGCGGCGGGGGGGCTTTTAATGAGCAGTTCTTC
-	TRBJ2-1	-	TRBV6-5	CATIDCRGKEDEQFF	TGTGCCACTATAGACTGTCGGGGGAAGGAGGATGAGCAGTTCTTC
-	TRBJ2-1	-	TRBV24-1	CATSDFGRARNEQFF	TGTGCCACCAGTGATTTTGGCAGGGCACGTAATGAGCAGTTCTTC
-	TRBJ1-1	-	TRBV9	CASSVGSLMNTEAFF	TGTGCCAGCAGCGTAGGATCACTGATGAACACTGAAGCTTTCTTT
-	TRBJ2-6	-	TRBV29-1	CSVALGAGANVLTF	TGCAGCGTTGCTCTGGGGGCAGGGGCCAACGTCCTGACTTTC